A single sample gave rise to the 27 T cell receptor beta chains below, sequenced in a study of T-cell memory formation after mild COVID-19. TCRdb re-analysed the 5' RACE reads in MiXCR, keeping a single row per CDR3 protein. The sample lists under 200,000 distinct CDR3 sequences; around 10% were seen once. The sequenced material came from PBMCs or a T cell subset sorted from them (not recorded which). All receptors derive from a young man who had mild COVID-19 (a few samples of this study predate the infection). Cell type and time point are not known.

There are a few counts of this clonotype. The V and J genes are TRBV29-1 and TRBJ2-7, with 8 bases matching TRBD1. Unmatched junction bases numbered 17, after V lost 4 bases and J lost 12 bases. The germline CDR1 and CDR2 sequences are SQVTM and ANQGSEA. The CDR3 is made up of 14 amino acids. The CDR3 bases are TGCAGCGTTGGGTACGGACAGGGTCAGGGTTGGCGGTACTTC. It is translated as CSVGYGQGQGWRYF.

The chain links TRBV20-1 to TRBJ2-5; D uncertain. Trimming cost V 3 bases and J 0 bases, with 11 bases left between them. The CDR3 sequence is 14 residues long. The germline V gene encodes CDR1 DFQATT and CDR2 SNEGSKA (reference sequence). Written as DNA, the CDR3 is TGCAGTGCTAGTAGGGCTGGGGACCAAGAGACCCAGTACTTC. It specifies CSASRAGDQETQYF.

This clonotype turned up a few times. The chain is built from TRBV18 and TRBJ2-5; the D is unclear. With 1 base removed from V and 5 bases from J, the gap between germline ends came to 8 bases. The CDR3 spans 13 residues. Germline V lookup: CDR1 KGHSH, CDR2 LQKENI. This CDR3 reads CASSPQGPETQYF. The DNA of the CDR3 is TGTGCCAGCTCACCACAGGGTCCGGAGACCCAGTACTTC.

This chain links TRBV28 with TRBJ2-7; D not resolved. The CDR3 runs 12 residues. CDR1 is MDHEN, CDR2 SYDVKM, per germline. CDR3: CASSAPGFEKYV. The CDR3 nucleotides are TGTGCCAGCAGTGCCCCAGGTTTCGAGAAGTACGTC.

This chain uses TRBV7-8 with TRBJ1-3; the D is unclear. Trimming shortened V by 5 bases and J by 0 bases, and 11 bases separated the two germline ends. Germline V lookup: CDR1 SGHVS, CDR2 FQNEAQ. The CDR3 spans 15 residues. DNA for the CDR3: TGTGCCAGCAGCACCCGGGCCTACTCTGGAAACACCATATATTTT. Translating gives CASSTRAYSGNTIYF.

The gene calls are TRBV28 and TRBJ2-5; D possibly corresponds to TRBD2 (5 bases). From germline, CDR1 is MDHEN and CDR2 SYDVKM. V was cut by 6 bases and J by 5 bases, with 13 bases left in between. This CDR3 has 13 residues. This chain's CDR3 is CASRVAGRETQYF. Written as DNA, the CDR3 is TGTGCCAGCAGGGTCGCGGGCCGGGAGACCCAGTACTTC.

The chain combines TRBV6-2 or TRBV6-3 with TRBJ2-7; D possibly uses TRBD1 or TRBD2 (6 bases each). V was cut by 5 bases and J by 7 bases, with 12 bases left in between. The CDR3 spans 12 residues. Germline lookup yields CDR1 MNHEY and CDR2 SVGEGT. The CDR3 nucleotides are TGTGCCAGCAGTGAACAGGGAGGAGAGCAGTACTTC. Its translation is CASSEQGGEQYF.

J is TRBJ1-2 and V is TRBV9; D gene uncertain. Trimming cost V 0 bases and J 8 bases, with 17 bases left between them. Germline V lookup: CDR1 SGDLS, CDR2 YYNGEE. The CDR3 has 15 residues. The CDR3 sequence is CASSVVLGAPGGYTF. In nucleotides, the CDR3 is TGTGCCAGCAGCGTAGTGCTAGGAGCGCCTGGCGGCTACACCTTC.

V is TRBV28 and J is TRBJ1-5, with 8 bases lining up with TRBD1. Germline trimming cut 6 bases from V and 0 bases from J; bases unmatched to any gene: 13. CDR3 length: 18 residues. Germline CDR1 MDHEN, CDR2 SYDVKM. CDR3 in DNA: TGTGCCAGCAGGACTATCCTTAGGACAGGGAATAGCAATCAGCCCCAGCATTTT. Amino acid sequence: CASRTILRTGNSNQPQHF.

This chain's CDR3 is CSVLPYRDQETQYF. The CDR3 nucleotides read TGCAGCGTCCTACCGTACAGGGACCAAGAGACCCAGTACTTC. This chain links TRBV29-1 with TRBJ2-5; D is possibly TRBD1 (6 bases). The CDR3 contains 14 residues. V was cut by 6 bases and J by 0 bases, with 14 bases left in between. Germline V CDR1 and CDR2: SQVTM, ANQGSEA. The full variable domain, completed using reference TRBV29-1 and TRBJ2-5, is SAVISQKPSRDICQRGTSLTIQCQVDSQVTMMFWYRQQPGQSLTLIATANQGSEATYESGFVIDKFPISRPNLTFSTLTVSNMSPEDSSIYLCSVLPYRDQETQYFGPGTRLLVL.

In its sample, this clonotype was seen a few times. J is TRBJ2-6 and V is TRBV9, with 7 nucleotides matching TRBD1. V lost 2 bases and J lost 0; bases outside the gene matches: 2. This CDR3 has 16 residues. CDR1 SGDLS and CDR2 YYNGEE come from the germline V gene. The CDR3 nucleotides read TGTGCCAGCAGCGTGACAGGGAGCTCTGGGGCCAACGTCCTGACTTTC. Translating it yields CASSVTGSSGANVLTF. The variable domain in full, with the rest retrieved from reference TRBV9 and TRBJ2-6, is DSGVTQTPKHLITATGQRVTLRCSPRSGDLSVYWYQQSLDQGLQFLIQYYNGEERAKGNILERFSAQQFPDLHSELNLSSLELGDSALYFCASSVTGSSGANVLTFGAGSRLTVL.

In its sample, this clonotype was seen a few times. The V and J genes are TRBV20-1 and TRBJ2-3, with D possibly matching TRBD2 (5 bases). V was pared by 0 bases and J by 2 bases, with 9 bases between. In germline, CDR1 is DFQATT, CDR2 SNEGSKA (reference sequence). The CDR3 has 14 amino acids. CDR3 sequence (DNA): TGCAGTGCTAGAGACCTGGGAGCCACAGATACGCAGTATTTT. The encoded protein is CSARDLGATDTQYF.

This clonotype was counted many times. CDR3 sequence (DNA): TGCGCCAGCAGCCCGGACAGGGACAGTTTTGAAAAACTGTTTTTT. As protein: CASSPDRDSFEKLFF. V is TRBV5-1 and J is TRBJ1-4; 8 nucleotides agree with TRBD1. The length of the CDR3 is 15 residues. Trimming removed 4 bases from V and 7 bases from J; junction bases left unmatched: 9. CDR1 and CDR2 from the germline V gene are SGHRS and YFSETQ.

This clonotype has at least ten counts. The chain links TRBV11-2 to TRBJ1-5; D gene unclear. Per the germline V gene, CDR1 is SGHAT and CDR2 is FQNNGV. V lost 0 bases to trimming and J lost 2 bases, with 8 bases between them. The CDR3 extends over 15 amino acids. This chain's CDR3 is CASSLDPQGNQPQHF. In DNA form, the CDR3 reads TGTGCCAGCAGCTTAGATCCTCAGGGCAATCAGCCCCAGCATTTT.

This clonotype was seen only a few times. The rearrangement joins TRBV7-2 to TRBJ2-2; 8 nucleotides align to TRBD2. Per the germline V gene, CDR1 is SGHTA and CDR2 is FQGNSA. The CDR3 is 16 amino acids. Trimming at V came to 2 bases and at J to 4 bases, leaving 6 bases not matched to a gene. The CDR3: CASSLKAGALTGELFF. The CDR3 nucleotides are TGTGCCAGCAGCTTAAAAGCGGGGGCCCTCACCGGGGAGCTGTTTTTT.

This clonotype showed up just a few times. The chain's CDR3 is CASSPDGNEQFF. The CDR3 nucleotides are TGTGCCAGCAGCCCGGACGGCAATGAGCAGTTCTTC. The rearrangement links TRBV7-3 to TRBJ2-1; D is uncertain. Trimming shortened V by 5 bases and J by 6 bases, and 8 bases separated the two germline ends. This CDR3 contains 12 residues. Germline V gene lookup returns CDR1 SGHTA and CDR2 FQGTGA.

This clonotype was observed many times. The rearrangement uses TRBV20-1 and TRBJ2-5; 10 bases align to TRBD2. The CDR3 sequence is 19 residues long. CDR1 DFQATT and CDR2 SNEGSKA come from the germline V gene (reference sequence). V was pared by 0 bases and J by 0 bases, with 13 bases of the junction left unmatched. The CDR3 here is CSARDLWASGGSYQETQYF. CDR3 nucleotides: TGCAGTGCTAGAGATCTCTGGGCTAGCGGGGGTTCGTACCAAGAGACCCAGTACTTC.

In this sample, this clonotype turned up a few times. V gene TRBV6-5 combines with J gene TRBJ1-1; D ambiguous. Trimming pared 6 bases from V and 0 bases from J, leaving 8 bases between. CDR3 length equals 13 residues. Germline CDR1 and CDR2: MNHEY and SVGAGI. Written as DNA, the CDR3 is TGTGCCAGCAGGTTCAGCATGAACACTGAAGCTTTCTTT. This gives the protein CASRFSMNTEAFF.

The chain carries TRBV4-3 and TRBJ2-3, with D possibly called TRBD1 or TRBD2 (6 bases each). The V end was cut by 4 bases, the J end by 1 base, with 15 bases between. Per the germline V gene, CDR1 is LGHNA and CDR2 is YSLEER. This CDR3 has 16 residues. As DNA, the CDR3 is TGCGCCAGCAGCCCCCTGGGGGGCCGGGGCACAGATACGCAGTATTTT. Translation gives CASSPLGGRGTDTQYF.

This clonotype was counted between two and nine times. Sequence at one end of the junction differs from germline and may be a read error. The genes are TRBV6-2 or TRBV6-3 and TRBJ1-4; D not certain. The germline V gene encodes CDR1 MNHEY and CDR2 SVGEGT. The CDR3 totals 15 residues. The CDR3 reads CASSYRRFNEGFRIF. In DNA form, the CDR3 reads TGTGCCAGCAGTTACCGACGGTTTAATGAGGGTTTCAGGATTTTT.

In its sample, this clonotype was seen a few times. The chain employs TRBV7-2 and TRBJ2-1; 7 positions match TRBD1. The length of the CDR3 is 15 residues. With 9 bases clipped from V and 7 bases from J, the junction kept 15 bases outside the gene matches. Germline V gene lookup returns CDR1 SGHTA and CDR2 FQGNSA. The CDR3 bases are TGTGCCAGTGCGCCGGACAGGCCGAGGGGGAATGAGCAGTTCTTC. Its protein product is CASAPDRPRGNEQFF.

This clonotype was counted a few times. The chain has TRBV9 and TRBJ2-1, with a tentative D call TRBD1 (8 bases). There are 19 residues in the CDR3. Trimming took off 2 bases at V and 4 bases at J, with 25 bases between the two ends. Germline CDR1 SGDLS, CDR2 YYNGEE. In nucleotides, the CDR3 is TGTGCCAGCAGCGTGGGGTTTCGGACAGGGAGGGAAGGGTACAATGAGCAGTTCTTC. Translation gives CASSVGFRTGREGYNEQFF.

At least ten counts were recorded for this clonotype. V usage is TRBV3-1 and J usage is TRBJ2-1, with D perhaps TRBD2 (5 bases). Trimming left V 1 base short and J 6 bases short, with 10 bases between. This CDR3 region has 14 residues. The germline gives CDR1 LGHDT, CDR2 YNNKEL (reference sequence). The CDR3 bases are TGTGCCAGCAGCCAAGGGCTAGAGGGCAATGAGCAGTTCTTC. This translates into CASSQGLEGNEQFF.

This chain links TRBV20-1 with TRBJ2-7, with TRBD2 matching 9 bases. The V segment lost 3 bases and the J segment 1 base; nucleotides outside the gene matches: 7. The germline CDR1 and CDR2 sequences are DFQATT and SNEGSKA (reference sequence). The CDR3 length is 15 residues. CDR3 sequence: CSASPAGGGSYEQYV. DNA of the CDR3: TGCAGTGCTAGCCCAGCGGGGGGAGGGTCCTACGAGCAGTACGTC.

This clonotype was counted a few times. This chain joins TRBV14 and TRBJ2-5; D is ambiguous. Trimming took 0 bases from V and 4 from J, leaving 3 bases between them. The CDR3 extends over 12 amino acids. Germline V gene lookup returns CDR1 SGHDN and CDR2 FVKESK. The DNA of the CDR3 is TGTGCCAGCAGCCAAGAATCAGAGACCCAGTACTTC. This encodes CASSQESETQYF.

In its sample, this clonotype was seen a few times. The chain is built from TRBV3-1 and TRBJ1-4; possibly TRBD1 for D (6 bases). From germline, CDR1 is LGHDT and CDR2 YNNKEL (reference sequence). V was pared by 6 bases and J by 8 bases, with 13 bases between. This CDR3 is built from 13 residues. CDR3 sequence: CASRDSEEEKLFF. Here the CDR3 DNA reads TGTGCCAGCAGGGACAGCGAAGAGGAAAAACTGTTTTTT.

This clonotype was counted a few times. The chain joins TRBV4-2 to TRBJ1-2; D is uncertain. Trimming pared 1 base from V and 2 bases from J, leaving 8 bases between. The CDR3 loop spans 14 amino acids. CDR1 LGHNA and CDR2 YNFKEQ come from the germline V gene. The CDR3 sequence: CASSQVDGNYGYTF. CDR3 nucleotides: TGTGCCAGCAGCCAAGTAGACGGAAACTATGGCTACACCTTC.